Each of the 28 T cell receptor beta chains below was sequenced from the same sample in a study of OX40 agonist ivuxolimab in advanced cancers. TCRdb's table, derived via immunoSEQ multiplex PCR, lists solely in-frame clones and lacks some. This sample has about 92,000 clones, with less than 85% found just once. Here the sequenced sample was CD4+ or CD8+ T cells sorted from blood, taken in a trial of the OX40 agonist ivuxolimab. The receptors were gathered from an adult with an advanced solid tumor such as melanoma, head and neck, liver or kidney cancer.

Regarding this clone: The sample carries other DNA sequences with the same CDR3. V is TRBV18 and J is TRBJ2-3; D tentatively fits TRBD1 or TRBD2 (5 bases each). Germline V gene sequence: CDR1 KGHSH, CDR2 LQKENI. This CDR3 region has 14 residues. V was clipped by 6 bases and J by 2 bases, with 12 bases between them. CDR3 in DNA: TGTGCCAGCTCGCCATGGGACCCCACAGATACGCAGTATTTT. This codes for CASSPWDPTDTQYF.

The chain has TRBV5-1 and TRBJ2-3; TRBD2 agrees at 12 bases. The CDR3 is made up of 16 amino acids. Germline V CDR1 and CDR2: SGHRS, YFSETQ. V lost 0 bases to trimming and J lost 2 bases; unmatched junction nucleotides: 1. Here the CDR3 reads CASSLGTSGTTDTQYF. The CDR3 DNA follows: TGCGCCAGCAGCTTGGGGACTAGCGGGACCACAGATACGCAGTATTTT. Variable domain in full (rest from reference TRBV5-1 and TRBJ2-3): KAGVTQTPRYLIKTRGQQVTLSCSPISGHRSVSWYQQTPGQGLQFLFEYFSETQRNKGNFPGRFSGRQFSNSRSEMNVSTLELGDSALYLCASSLGTSGTTDTQYFGPGTRLTVL.

The chain couples TRBV19 to TRBJ2-1; 9 bases agree with TRBD2. Trimming removed 5 bases from V and 1 base from J; junction bases left unmatched: 15. Germline CDR1 and CDR2: LNHDA and SQIVND (reference sequence). This CDR3 has 19 amino acids. CDR3 sequence reads: CASSSSPNSGGQSYNEQFF. The CDR3 coding sequence is TGTGCCAGTAGTTCCTCCCCTAACAGCGGGGGGCAATCCTACAATGAGCAGTTCTTC. Full variable domain (missing parts from reference TRBV19 and TRBJ2-1): DGGITQSPKYLFRKEGQNVTLSCEQNLNHDAMYWYRQDPGQGLRLIYYSQIVNDFQKGDIAEGYSVSREKKESFPLTVTSAQKNPTAFYLCASSSSPNSGGQSYNEQFFGPGTRLTVL.

The V call is TRBV28, the J call TRBJ1-2, with D hard to call. Looked up from germline, CDR1 is MDHEN and CDR2 is SYDVKM. Trimming left V 4 bases short and J 7 bases short, with 10 bases between. CDR3 length: 12 residues. The CDR3 bases are TGTGCCAGCAGTTCGGGCAGCCGTGGCTACACCTTC. Its protein is CASSSGSRGYTF.

This clone was detected only once. The DNA for the CDR3 is TGTGCCATCATTGGCCGGGACACACATGAAGCTTTCTTT. Its translation is CAIIGRDTHEAFF. The chain uses TRBV10-3 and TRBJ1-1; the D gene is possibly TRBD1 (6 bases). The ends were cut back, 7 bases at V and 7 bases at J, with 16 bases in the middle. Germline V gene sequence: CDR1 ENHRY, CDR2 SYGVKD. This CDR3 region has 13 residues.

The gene calls are TRBV7-8 and TRBJ1-2, with a possible D match to TRBD1 (5 bases). The germline gives CDR1 SGHVS, CDR2 FQNEAQ. The V end was cut by 1 base, the J end by 8 bases, with 8 bases between. There are 12 residues in the CDR3. The CDR3 coding sequence is TGTGCCAGCAGCTTAGGTGGGGACGGCTACACCTTC. Its translation: CASSLGGDGYTF.

In its sample, this clone is large. The chain carries TRBV11-1 and TRBJ2-7; the D gene is possibly TRBD2 (6 bases). Germline CDR1 reads SGHAT; CDR2 reads FQDESV (reference sequence). CDR3 length: 12 residues. V was shortened by 2 bases and J by 5 bases, with 7 bases between the two germline ends. CDR3 in DNA: TGTGCCAGCAGCTTAAGGGAGGACGAGCAGTACTTC. The encoded protein is CASSLREDEQYF. The whole variable domain, remainder taken from reference TRBV11-1 and TRBJ2-7, is EAEVAQSPRYKITEKSQAVAFWCDPISGHATLYWYRQILGQGPELLVQFQDESVVDDSQLPKDRFSAERLKGVDSTLKIQPAELGDSAMYLCASSLREDEQYFGPGTRLTVT.

This clone was seen more than once but under ten times. The CDR3 loop is CASSLGETGGSGNTIYF. In nucleotides, the CDR3 is TGCGCCAGCAGCTTGGGGGAGACAGGGGGCTCTGGAAACACCATATATTTT. The chain recombines TRBV5-1 with TRBJ1-3; 9 bases align to TRBD1. This CDR3 comprises 17 residues. The V segment lost 0 bases and the J segment 0 bases; nucleotides outside the gene matches: 4. Germline CDR1 is SGHRS and CDR2 is YFSETQ.

V gene TRBV19 combines with J gene TRBJ2-1; 7 nucleotides align to TRBD1. V was pared by 6 bases and J by 10 bases, with 6 bases of the junction left unmatched. Germline V gene sequence: CDR1 LNHDA, CDR2 SQIVND (reference sequence). CDR3 size: 12 residues. The CDR3 reads CASSRTGDEQFF. Here the CDR3 DNA reads TGTGCCAGTAGCCGTACAGGGGACGAGCAGTTCTTC.

The chain combines TRBV5-1 with TRBJ2-3; D unresolved. This CDR3 has 14 residues. Trimming removed 0 bases from V and 1 base from J, with 6 bases in between. Germline V gives CDR1 SGHRS, CDR2 YFSETQ. CDR3 coding DNA: TGCGCCAGCAGCTTGGGACGACGCACAGATACGCAGTATTTT. Translating gives CASSLGRRTDTQYF.

This sequence joins TRBV7-7 and TRBJ1-1; no clear D. Trimming took 2 bases from V and 1 from J, leaving 5 bases between them. This CDR3 has 13 amino acids. In germline, CDR1 is SSHAT, CDR2 FNYEAQ (reference sequence). The CDR3 DNA follows: TGTGCCAGCAGCTTAAGGGAGAACACTGAAGCTTTCTTT. Translation gives CASSLRENTEAFF.

This rearrangement joins TRBV27 to TRBJ1-1; unclear D gene. The CDR3 is 14 residues long. Germline V lookup: CDR1 MNHEY, CDR2 SMNVEV (reference sequence). V lost 4 bases to trimming and J lost 0 bases, with 9 bases between them. For the CDR3, the DNA is TGTGCCAGCAGTTCCCCGGCCCTGAACACTGAAGCTTTCTTT. Encoded protein: CASSSPALNTEAFF.

This chain joins TRBV19 and TRBJ2-4, with TRBD2 matching over 7 bases. With V trimmed by 3 bases and J by 4 bases, 6 bases remained unmatched. The CDR3 runs to 15 residues. Germline CDR1 is LNHDA and CDR2 is SQIVND (reference sequence). CDR3 nucleotide sequence: TGTGCCAGTAGTATCTCTTCGGGACTAAAAAACATTCAGTACTTC. As protein: CASSISSGLKNIQYF.

The chain recombines TRBV29-1 with TRBJ2-1, with 9 bases lining up with TRBD2. With 6 bases clipped from V and 2 bases from J, the junction kept 14 bases outside the gene matches. Germline-derived CDR1 and CDR2 are SQVTM and ANQGSEA. There are 17 residues in the CDR3. For the CDR3, the DNA is TGCAGCGTGGGGACTAGCTCCCCGAGAATCGCCTACAATGAGCAGTTCTTC. Amino acid sequence: CSVGTSSPRIAYNEQFF.

This clone appeared once. The V call is TRBV4-1, the J call TRBJ2-3, with TRBD2 identical over 9 bases. Germline CDR1 is MGHRA and CDR2 is YSYEKL. J lost 4 bases, V lost 1 base, and 6 bases had no gene match. The CDR3 is 16 amino acids. The CDR3 sequence: CASSQGLAEGADTQYF. The CDR3 DNA follows: TGCGCCAGCAGCCAAGGACTAGCGGAAGGGGCAGATACGCAGTATTTT.

This chain links TRBV4-1 with TRBJ2-3, with 14 bases that match TRBD2. From germline, CDR1 is MGHRA and CDR2 YSYEKL. V lost 2 bases and J lost 6; bases outside the gene matches: 7. This CDR3 region has 17 residues. DNA for the CDR3: TGCGCCAGCAGCCAACTGACTAGCGGGGGGGCCGGGGATACGCAGTATTTT. Protein sequence: CASSQLTSGGAGDTQYF.

This chain uses TRBV4-1 with TRBJ2-5; weak D call: TRBD2 (6 bases). The V gene lost 1 base and the J gene lost 11 bases, with 17 bases spanning the gap. This CDR3 comprises 14 residues. Germline V lookup: CDR1 MGHRA, CDR2 YSYEKL. Written as DNA, the CDR3 is TGCGCCAGCAGCCAAGGTAGCGAGGGTCGGGAGCAGTACTTC. Protein: CASSQGSEGREQYF.

The V gene is TRBV28, the J gene TRBJ2-1; TRBD2 matches 11 bases. The CDR3 loop spans 15 amino acids. Trimming removed 1 base from V and 5 bases from J; junction bases left unmatched: 1. Germline loops: CDR1 MDHEN, CDR2 SYDVKM. As DNA, the CDR3 is TGTGCCAGCAGTTTATTACTAGCGGGGGACAATGAGCAGTTCTTC. Translating it yields CASSLLLAGDNEQFF.

This rearrangement joins TRBV5-8 to TRBJ2-3, with TRBD1 as a possible D gene (5 bases). The CDR3 is made up of 13 amino acids. CDR1 and CDR2 (germline): SGHTS, YDEGEE. Between the trimmed V and J ends, which lost 4 bases and 3 bases, there was a span of 9 bases. Written as DNA, the CDR3 is TGTGCCAGCAGCCCAGGGTGGACAGATACGCAGTATTTT. Protein: CASSPGWTDTQYF. Filled out from reference TRBV5-8 and TRBJ2-3, the complete variable domain reads EAGVTQSPTHLIKTRGQQATLRCSPISGHTSVYWYQQALGLGLQFLLWYDEGEERNRGNFPPRFSGRQFPNYSSELNVNALELEDSALYLCASSPGWTDTQYFGPGTRLTVL.

This sequence joins TRBV28 and TRBJ1-1; D gene uncertain. CDR3 length: 13 residues. Germline CDR1 reads MDHEN; CDR2 reads SYDVKM. The germline V and J ends were trimmed by 6 bases and 1 base, with 9 bases remaining between them. The CDR3 DNA is TGTGCCAGCAGACTGATCAGGAACACTGAAGCTTTCTTT. It encodes CASRLIRNTEAFF.

This chain connects TRBV6-5 to TRBJ1-5, with TRBD1 matching 7 bases. In germline, CDR1 is MNHEY, CDR2 SVGAGI. V shed 6 bases, J shed 4 bases, and the junction held 9 bases outside the gene matches. This CDR3 comprises 15 residues. The CDR3 loop reads CASSRQGVENQPQHF. The CDR3 nucleotides read TGTGCCAGCAGCAGACAGGGTGTTGAGAATCAGCCCCAGCATTTT.

The sample holds a few counts of this clone. The chain couples TRBV7-7 to TRBJ2-5; 9 bases are a match to TRBD2. The V gene end was trimmed by 5 bases and the J gene end by 5 bases; junction bases not matched to a gene: 12. CDR1 and CDR2 from the germline V gene are SSHAT and FNYEAQ (reference sequence). This CDR3 is 16 amino acids long. CDR3 residues: CASSPLGAGGPETQYF. CDR3 in DNA: TGTGCCAGCAGCCCCCTAGGCGCGGGAGGGCCGGAGACCCAGTACTTC.

The chain has TRBV29-1 and TRBJ2-3; TRBD1 might be the D (6 bases). The germline V and J ends were trimmed by 1 base and 3 bases, with 17 bases remaining between them. Germline loops: CDR1 SQVTM, CDR2 ANQGSEA. The CDR3 is 16 amino acids. The CDR3 coding sequence is TGCAGCGTTGAAGTAGTCAGGGGACCAAGGACAGATACGCAGTATTTT. Protein sequence: CSVEVVRGPRTDTQYF.

Details on this clone: Other DNA sequences in the same sample also yield this CDR3. This rearrangement joins TRBV14 to TRBJ1-1, with unresolved D. In germline, CDR1 is SGHDN, CDR2 FVKESK. The CDR3 length is 15 residues. Trimming removed 0 bases at V and 2 bases at J, with 10 bases between. The CDR3 loop reads CASSQERLPNTEAFF. CDR3 sequence (DNA): TGTGCCAGCAGCCAAGAGCGGCTCCCTAACACTGAAGCTTTCTTT.

The chain carries TRBV9 and TRBJ2-3; D remains ambiguous. Between the trimmed V and J ends, which lost 4 bases and 3 bases, there was a span of 12 bases. The CDR3 is 14 residues long. The germline gives CDR1 SGDLS, CDR2 YYNGEE. The CDR3: CASSRKGSTDTQYF. The CDR3 region has the DNA TGTGCCAGCAGCCGAAAGGGATCGACAGATACGCAGTATTTT.

V is TRBV18 and J is TRBJ1-5, with D perhaps TRBD1 (6 bases). The V gene lost 1 base and the J gene lost 1 base, with 11 bases spanning the gap. This CDR3 has 16 residues. Germline lookup yields CDR1 KGHSH and CDR2 LQKENI. This CDR3 reads CASSPLPDSSNQPQHF. The CDR3 nucleotides read TGTGCCAGCTCACCACTTCCGGACAGCAGCAATCAGCCCCAGCATTTT.

This clone was detected once. The genes are TRBV27 and TRBJ2-3; 7 positions match TRBD2. The CDR3 contains 18 residues. V shed 1 base and J 6 bases; nucleotides not matched to a gene: 16. From germline, CDR1 is MNHEY and CDR2 SMNVEV (reference sequence). The CDR3, as DNA: TGTGCCAGCAGTTTATTCCGACCAGAGGCGGGAGCTTCTGATACGCAGTATTTT. This sequence encodes CASSLFRPEAGASDTQYF.

CDR3 sequence (DNA): TGCGCCAGCAGCGGGCAAAGAACCTCCTACGAGCAGTACTTC. It encodes CASSGQRTSYEQYF. This sequence joins TRBV5-1 and TRBJ2-7; no clear D. CDR1 and CDR2 (germline): SGHRS, YFSETQ. The CDR3 runs to 14 residues. Trimming stripped 4 bases from V and 0 bases from J, with 11 bases between.